This TCR beta chain was recovered during a study of blood T cells in healthy people across ages. Healthy individuals of Caucasian origin from Russia, aged roughly 6 to 95, served as donors. The CDR3 runs 16 residues. Deletions cut 2 bases from V and 5 bases from J, with 16 bases between. Germline-derived CDR1 and CDR2 are MNHEY and SVGEGT. This clonotype was counted many times. Its antigen is as yet unknown. The authors ran a second PCR of roughly 7 to 11 cycles using a sample-barcoded 5' primer and a J-beta primer mix. TCRdb itself ran the 5' RACE reads through MiXCR, one entry per CDR3 protein. The table includes approximately 350,000 distinct CDR3 sequences, over 45% detected once. Study-level points and caveats: Estimates based on one million T cells were treated as lower bounds. The study lacked donor CMV status, which possibly confounded expanded clonotype changes.

The rearrangement uses TRBV6-2 or TRBV6-3 and TRBJ2-1; tentatively, D is TRBD2 (5 bases). The clonotype originates from a man aged 55 to 69 in good health. Sequences were obtained from blood. CDR3 nucleotide sequence: TGTGCCAGCAGTTACGTGGGCGGGCCAATACACAATGAGCAGTTCTTC. This encodes CASSYVGGPIHNEQFF.